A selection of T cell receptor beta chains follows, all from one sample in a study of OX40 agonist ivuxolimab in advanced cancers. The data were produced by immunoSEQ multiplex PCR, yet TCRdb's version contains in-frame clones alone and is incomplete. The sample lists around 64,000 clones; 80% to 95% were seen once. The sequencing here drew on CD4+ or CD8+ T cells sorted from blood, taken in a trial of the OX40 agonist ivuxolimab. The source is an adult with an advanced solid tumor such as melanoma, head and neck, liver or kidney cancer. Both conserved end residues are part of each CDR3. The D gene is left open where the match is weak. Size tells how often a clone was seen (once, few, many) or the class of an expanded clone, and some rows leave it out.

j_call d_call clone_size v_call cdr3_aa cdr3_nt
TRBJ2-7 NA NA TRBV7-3 CASSLYAGSGYEQYF TGTGCCAGCAGCTTATACGCAGGGAGCGGGTACGAGCAGTACTTC
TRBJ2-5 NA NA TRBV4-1 CASSQLSQGQETQYF TGCGCCAGCAGCCAGCTAAGCCAGGGCCAAGAGACCCAGTACTTC
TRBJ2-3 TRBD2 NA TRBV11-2 CASSLVSGARTDTQYF TGTGCCAGCAGCTTAGTTAGCGGGGCGAGGACAGATACGCAGTATTTT
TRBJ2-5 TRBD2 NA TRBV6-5 CASSYSVGGGTQYF TGTGCCAGCAGTTACTCGGTGGGGGGGGGAACCCAGTACTTC
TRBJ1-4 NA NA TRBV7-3 CASSRIGGLFEKLFF TGTGCCAGCAGCCGAATCGGGGGTTTGTTTGAAAAACTGTTTTTT
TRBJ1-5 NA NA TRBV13 CASSRGAGNQPQHF TGTGCCAGCAGCCGAGGGGCAGGCAATCAGCCCCAGCATTTT
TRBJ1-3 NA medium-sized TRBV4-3 CASSQELGPTGNTIYF TGCGCCAGCAGCCAAGAATTGGGTCCAACTGGAAACACCATATATTTT
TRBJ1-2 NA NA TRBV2 CASSLYREDNYGYTF TGTGCCAGCAGCCTTTACAGGGAGGATAACTATGGCTACACCTTC
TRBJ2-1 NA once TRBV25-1 CASSGRAYNEQFF TGTGCCAGCAGTGGAAGGGCCTACAATGAGCAGTTCTTC
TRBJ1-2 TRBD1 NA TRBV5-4 CASSLDIGTEKYFNYGYTF TGTGCCAGCAGCTTGGACATAGGGACAGAGAAATATTTTAACTATGGCTACACCTTC
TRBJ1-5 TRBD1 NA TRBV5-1 CASSLTGTANQPQHF TGCGCCAGCAGCTTGACAGGGACAGCCAATCAGCCCCAGCATTTT
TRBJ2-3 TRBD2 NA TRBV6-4 CASSDGGGTDTQYF TGTGCCAGCAGTGACGGGGGGGGCACAGATACGCAGTATTTT
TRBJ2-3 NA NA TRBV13 CASRDRGSGADTQYF TGTGCCAGCAGGGACCGGGGGTCTGGCGCAGATACGCAGTATTTT
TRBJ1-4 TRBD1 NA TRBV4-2 CASSQERDRGNEKLFF TGTGCCAGCAGCCAAGAGCGGGACAGGGGAAATGAAAAACTGTTTTTT
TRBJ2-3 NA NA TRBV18 CASSHVVTDTQYF TGTGCCAGCTCACACGTTGTGACAGATACGCAGTATTTT
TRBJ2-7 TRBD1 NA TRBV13 CASSLRGLMYEQYF TGTGCCAGCAGCTTGAGGGGGCTTATGTACGAGCAGTACTTC
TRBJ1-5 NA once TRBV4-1 CASSPLETADQPQHF TGCGCCAGCAGCCCCCTAGAGACAGCCGATCAGCCCCAGCATTTT
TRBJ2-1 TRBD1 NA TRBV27 CASSPIGRQQGIGEQFF TGTGCCAGCAGCCCAATCGGACGGCAACAGGGGATCGGTGAGCAGTTCTTC
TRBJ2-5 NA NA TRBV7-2 CASSLYHLGRETQYF TGTGCCAGCAGCTTGTACCACTTGGGTCGAGAGACCCAGTACTTC
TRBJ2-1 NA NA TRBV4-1 CASSQERYNEQFF TGCGCCAGCAGCCAAGAAAGGTACAATGAGCAGTTCTTC
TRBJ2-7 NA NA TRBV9 CASSDGGLYEQYF TGTGCCAGCAGCGACGGGGGTCTCTACGAGCAGTACTTC
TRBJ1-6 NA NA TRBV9 CASSEGNNSPLHF TGTGCCAGCAGCGAGGGGAATAATTCACCCCTCCACTTT
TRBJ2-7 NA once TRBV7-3 CASSSGTDYEQYF TGTGCCAGCAGCTCAGGAACGGACTACGAGCAGTACTTC
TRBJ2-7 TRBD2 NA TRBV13 CASSLGRTSGPLSYEQYF TGTGCCAGCAGCCTGGGAAGGACTAGCGGGCCCCTTTCCTACGAGCAGTACTTC
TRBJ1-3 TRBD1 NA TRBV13 CASSLLNEDRFSGNTIYF TGTGCCAGCAGCCTCTTGAATGAGGACAGGTTCTCTGGAAACACCATATATTTT
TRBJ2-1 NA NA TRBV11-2 CASKPRSENNEQFF TGTGCCAGCAAACCTCGTTCGGAGAACAATGAGCAGTTCTTC
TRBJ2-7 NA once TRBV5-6 CASSLLAAHEQYF TGTGCCAGCAGCTTGCTAGCTGCTCACGAGCAGTACTTC
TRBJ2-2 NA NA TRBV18 CASPREDRPTGELFF TGTGCCAGCCCCCGGGAAGACAGGCCCACCGGGGAGCTGTTTTTT
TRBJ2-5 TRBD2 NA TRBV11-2 CASSLAPRSGGPQETQYF TGTGCCAGCAGCTTAGCCCCTCGTAGCGGGGGGCCCCAAGAGACCCAGTACTTC
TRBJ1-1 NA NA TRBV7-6 CASSLALIGGFTANTEAFF TGTGCCAGCAGCTTAGCGTTAATAGGAGGGTTCACGGCGAACACTGAAGCTTTCTTT
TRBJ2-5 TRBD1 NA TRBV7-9 CASSPTRTGPQETQYF TGTGCCAGCAGCCCAACCCGGACAGGGCCGCAAGAGACCCAGTACTTC
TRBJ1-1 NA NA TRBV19 CASINIQGNTEAFF TGTGCCAGTATCAACATACAGGGGAACACTGAAGCTTTCTTT
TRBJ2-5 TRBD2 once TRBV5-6 CASSLMGAGGPKETQYF TGTGCCAGCAGCTTGATGGGAGCGGGGGGCCCTAAAGAGACCCAGTACTTC
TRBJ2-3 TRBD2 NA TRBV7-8 CASSWVSGSSTDTQYF TGTGCCAGCAGCTGGGTTAGCGGGTCTAGCACAGATACGCAGTATTTT
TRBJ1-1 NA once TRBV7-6 CASSLYLGTVMNTEAFF TGTGCCAGCAGCTTATATCTCGGGACGGTCATGAACACTGAAGCTTTCTTT
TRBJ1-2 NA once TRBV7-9 CASSLASSGDPNYGYTF TGTGCCAGCAGCTTAGCCAGTTCGGGGGACCCCAACTATGGCTACACCTTC
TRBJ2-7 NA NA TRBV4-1 CASSQARGSYEQYF TGCGCCAGCAGCCAAGCTCGGGGTTCCTACGAGCAGTACTTC
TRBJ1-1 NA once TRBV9 CASSLSRGAANTEAFF TGTGCCAGCAGCCTTAGTCGGGGGGCGGCGAACACTGAAGCTTTCTTT
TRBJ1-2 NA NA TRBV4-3 CASSQVVGDYGYTF TGCGCCAGCAGCCAAGTGGTCGGAGACTATGGCTACACCTTC
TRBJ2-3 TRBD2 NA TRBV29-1 CSVDGSLAGASTDTQYF TGCAGCGTTGATGGTTCGCTAGCGGGGGCGAGCACAGATACGCAGTATTTT
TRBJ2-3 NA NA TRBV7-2 CASSLAITSGPSTDTQYF TGTGCCAGCAGCTTAGCGATTACGAGCGGACCTAGCACAGATACGCAGTATTTT
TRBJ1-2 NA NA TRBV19 CASSKSPDRVYGYTF TGTGCCAGTAGTAAATCTCCGGACCGGGTGTATGGCTACACCTTC
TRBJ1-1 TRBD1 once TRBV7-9 CASSSQGQGLNTEAFF TGTGCCAGCAGCTCGCAAGGACAGGGCTTGAACACTGAAGCTTTCTTT
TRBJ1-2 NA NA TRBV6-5 CASSYSVGETNYGYTF TGTGCCAGCAGTTACTCGGTGGGGGAGACTAACTATGGCTACACCTTC
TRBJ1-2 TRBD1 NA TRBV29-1 CSGRTGDKDGYTF TGCAGCGGAAGGACAGGGGACAAGGATGGCTACACCTTC
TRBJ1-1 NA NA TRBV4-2 CASSQDKSSRNTEAFF TGTGCCAGCAGCCAAGATAAATCCAGCAGGAACACTGAAGCTTTCTTT
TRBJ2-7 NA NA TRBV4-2 CASSPGSEQYF TGTGCCAGCAGCCCGGGAAGCGAGCAGTACTTC
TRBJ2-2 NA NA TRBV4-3 CASSTSRGDTGELFF TGCGCCAGCAGCACCTCCCGGGGAGATACCGGGGAGCTGTTTTTT
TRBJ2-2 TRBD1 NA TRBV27 CASSTRTGDNTGELFF TGTGCCAGCAGTACTCGGACAGGGGATAACACCGGGGAGCTGTTTTTT
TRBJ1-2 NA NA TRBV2 CASSSITGIYGYTF TGTGCCAGCAGTTCTATAACAGGGATCTATGGCTACACCTTC
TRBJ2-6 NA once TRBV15 CASNVLTF TGTGCCAGCAACGTCCTGACTTTC
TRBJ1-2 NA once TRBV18 CASSPPTVVNYGYTF TGTGCCAGCTCACCACCTACAGTAGTTAACTATGGCTACACCTTC
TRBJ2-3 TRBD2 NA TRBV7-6 CASSLYGGADTQYF TGTGCCAGCAGCTTATACGGGGGGGCAGATACGCAGTATTTT